Reported below is one TCR beta chain. Its matching antigen is unknown. This entry belongs to a study of T cell responses to AZD1222 COVID-19 vaccine. TCRdb's table, derived via immunoSEQ multiplex PCR, lists solely in-frame clones and lacks some. Of 200,000 or so clones listed, roughly 93% are singletons. Findings and caveats of the study: Donors were mostly white British, more females; clonal diversity possibly underestimated. Unmutated regions of variants are reportedly targeted by nearly half of spike-specific TCRs.

V gave up 4 bases and J gave up 3 bases, with 13 bases separating them. This CDR3 contains 15 residues. Germline V gives CDR1 SGHAT, CDR2 FQNNGV. The receptor was isolated from an adult in good health. The chain has TRBV11-2 and TRBJ1-3, with D maybe TRBD1 (5 bases). The sample in question was peripheral blood, obtained on day 0 of AZD1222 vaccination. CDR3 DNA: TGTGCCAGCAGCTCGACTCGGACAAGTGGAAACACCATATATTTT. This translates into CASSSTRTSGNTIYF.